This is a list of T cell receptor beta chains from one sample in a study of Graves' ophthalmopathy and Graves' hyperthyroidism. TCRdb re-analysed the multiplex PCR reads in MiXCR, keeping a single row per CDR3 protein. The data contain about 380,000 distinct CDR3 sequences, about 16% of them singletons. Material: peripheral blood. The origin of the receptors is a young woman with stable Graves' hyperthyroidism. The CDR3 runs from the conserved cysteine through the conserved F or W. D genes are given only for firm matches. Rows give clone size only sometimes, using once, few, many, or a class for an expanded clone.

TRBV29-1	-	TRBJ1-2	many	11	CSVEKNNGYTF	TGCAGCGTTGAAAAGAACAATGGCTACACCTTC
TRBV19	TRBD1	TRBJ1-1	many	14	CASSVSRGQGEAFF	TGTGCCAGTAGTGTCAGCAGGGGGCAGGGTGAAGCTTTCTTT
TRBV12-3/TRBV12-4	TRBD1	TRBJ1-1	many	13	CASSDRVGTEAFF	TGTGCCAGCAGTGACAGGGTCGGGACTGAAGCTTTCTTT
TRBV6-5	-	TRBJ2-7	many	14	CASSYRDREDEQYF	TGTGCCAGCAGTTATAGAGACAGAGAAGACGAGCAGTACTTC
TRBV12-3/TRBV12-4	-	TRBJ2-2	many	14	CASSPFMNTGELFF	TGTGCCAGCAGTCCCTTCATGAACACCGGGGAGCTGTTTTTT
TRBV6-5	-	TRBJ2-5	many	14	CASSYLGNQETQYF	TGTGCCAGCAGTTACCTCGGGAACCAAGAGACCCAGTACTTC
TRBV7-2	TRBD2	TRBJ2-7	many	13	CASTSGGAYEQYF	TGTGCCAGCACCAGCGGGGGGGCCTACGAGCAGTACTTC
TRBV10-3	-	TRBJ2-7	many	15	CAISGGDGPTYEQYF	TGTGCCATCAGTGGGGGGGACGGGCCGACCTACGAGCAGTACTTC
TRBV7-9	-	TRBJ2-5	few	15	CASRQSGPSQETQYF	TGTGCCAGCAGACAAAGTGGTCCTAGCCAAGAGACCCAGTACTTC
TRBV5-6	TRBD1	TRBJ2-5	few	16	CASSGGQGPFQETQYF	TGTGCCAGCAGCGGGGGACAGGGCCCTTTCCAAGAGACCCAGTACTTC
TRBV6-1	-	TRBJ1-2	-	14	CASSGRGADYGYTF	TGTGCCAGCAGTGGGCGGGGGGCAGACTATGGCTACACCTTC
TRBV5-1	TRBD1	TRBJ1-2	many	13	CASSEGQGVFSTF	TGCGCCAGCAGCGAGGGACAGGGGGTATTTTCCACCTTC
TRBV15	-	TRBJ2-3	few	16	CATSPLGRGKTDTQYF	TGTGCCACCAGCCCCCTTGGCCGGGGGAAAACAGATACGCAGTATTTT
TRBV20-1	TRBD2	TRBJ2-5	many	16	CSAPRTSGGPRETQYF	TGCAGTGCCCCGAGGACTAGCGGGGGGCCCCGGGAGACCCAGTACTTC
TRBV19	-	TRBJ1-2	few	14	CASSREAGYYGYTF	TGTGCCAGTAGTAGAGAGGCGGGATATTATGGCTACACCTTC
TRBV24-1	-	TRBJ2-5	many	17	CATSDLPRGGGPETQYF	TGTGCCACCAGTGATTTGCCAAGGGGAGGGGGTCCGGAGACCCAGTACTTC
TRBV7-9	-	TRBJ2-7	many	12	CASSLPGYEQYF	TGTGCCAGCAGCTTACCGGGCTACGAGCAGTACTTC
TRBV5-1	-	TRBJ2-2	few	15	CASSFGSPNTGELFF	TGCGCCAGCAGCTTTGGCAGCCCGAACACCGGGGAGCTGTTTTTT
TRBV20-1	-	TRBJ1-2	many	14	CSAPPGRGRYGYTF	TGCAGTGCTCCTCCGGGTCGGGGGCGCTATGGCTACACCTTC
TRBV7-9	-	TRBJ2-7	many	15	CASSLDVGPRGEQYF	TGTGCCAGCAGCTTAGATGTGGGCCCACGGGGTGAGCAGTACTTC
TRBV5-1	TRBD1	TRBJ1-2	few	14	CAGSLTGGAHGYTF	TGCGCCGGCAGCTTGACAGGGGGCGCCCATGGCTACACCTTC
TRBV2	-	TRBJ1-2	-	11	CASRQEGGYTF	TGTGCCAGCAGGCAGGAAGGAGGCTACACCTTC
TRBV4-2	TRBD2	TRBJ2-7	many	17	CASSQEKRGTSGGEQYF	TGTGCCAGCAGCCAAGAAAAGCGGGGGACTAGCGGAGGCGAGCAGTACTTC
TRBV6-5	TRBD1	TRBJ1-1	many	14	CASSYGTGGSEAFF	TGTGCCAGCAGTTACGGGACAGGGGGATCTGAAGCTTTCTTT
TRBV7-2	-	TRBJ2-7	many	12	CASSIGTYEQYF	TGTGCCAGCAGCATTGGGACCTACGAGCAGTACTTC
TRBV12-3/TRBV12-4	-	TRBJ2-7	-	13	CASSPAERGEQYF	TGTGCCAGCAGTCCCGCTGAACGAGGGGAGCAGTACTTC
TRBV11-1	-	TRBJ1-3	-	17	CASSLNSILEAGNTIYF	TGTGCCAGCAGCCTTAATTCCATCTTGGAGGCTGGAAACACCATATATTTT
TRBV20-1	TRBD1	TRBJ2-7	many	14	CSATGGQGGYEQYF	TGCAGTGCTACAGGGGGACAGGGGGGCTACGAGCAGTACTTC
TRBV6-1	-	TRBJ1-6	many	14	CASSEGDGPSPLHF	TGTGCCAGCAGTGAAGGAGATGGTCCCTCACCCCTCCACTTT
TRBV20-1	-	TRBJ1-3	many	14	CSARSPYSGNTIYF	TGCAGTGCTAGATCCCCGTACTCTGGAAACACCATATATTTT
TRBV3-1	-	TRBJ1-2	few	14	CASSQRDLEYGYTF	TGTGCCAGCAGCCAGAGGGACCTAGAATATGGCTACACCTTC
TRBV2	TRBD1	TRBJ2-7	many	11	CASRGQGTQYF	TGTGCCAGCAGGGGACAGGGGACGCAGTACTTC
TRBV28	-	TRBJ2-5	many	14	CASSLIHLQETQYF	TGTGCCAGCAGCCTGATACACCTCCAAGAGACCCAGTACTTC
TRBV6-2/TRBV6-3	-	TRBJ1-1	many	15	CASKFRQAVNTEAFF	TGTGCCAGCAAATTTCGGCAGGCGGTGAACACTGAAGCTTTCTTT
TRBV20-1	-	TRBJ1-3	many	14	CSARQGAAGNTIYF	TGCAGTGCTAGACAGGGAGCGGCTGGAAACACCATATATTTT
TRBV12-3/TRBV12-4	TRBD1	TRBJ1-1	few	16	CANRGGAGKTNTEAFF	TGTGCCAACAGGGGGGGGGCAGGGAAGACGAACACTGAAGCTTTCTTT
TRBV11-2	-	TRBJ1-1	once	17	CASSLDRFGILNTEAFF	TGTGCCAGCAGCTTAGATCGTTTTGGGATTCTGAACACTGAAGCTTTCTTT
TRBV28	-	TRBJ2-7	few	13	CASSSPRTTRTYF	TGTGCCAGCAGTTCCCCCCGGACTACCCGCACGTACTTC
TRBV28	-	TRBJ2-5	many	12	CASMEGAETQYF	TGTGCCAGCATGGAAGGGGCAGAGACCCAGTACTTC
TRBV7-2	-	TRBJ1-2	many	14	CASSLHTGWDGYTF	TGTGCCAGCAGCCTCCATACAGGGTGGGATGGCTACACCTTC
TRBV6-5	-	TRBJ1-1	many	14	CASKGGRAYTEAFF	TGTGCCAGCAAGGGGGGCAGGGCTTACACTGAAGCTTTCTTT